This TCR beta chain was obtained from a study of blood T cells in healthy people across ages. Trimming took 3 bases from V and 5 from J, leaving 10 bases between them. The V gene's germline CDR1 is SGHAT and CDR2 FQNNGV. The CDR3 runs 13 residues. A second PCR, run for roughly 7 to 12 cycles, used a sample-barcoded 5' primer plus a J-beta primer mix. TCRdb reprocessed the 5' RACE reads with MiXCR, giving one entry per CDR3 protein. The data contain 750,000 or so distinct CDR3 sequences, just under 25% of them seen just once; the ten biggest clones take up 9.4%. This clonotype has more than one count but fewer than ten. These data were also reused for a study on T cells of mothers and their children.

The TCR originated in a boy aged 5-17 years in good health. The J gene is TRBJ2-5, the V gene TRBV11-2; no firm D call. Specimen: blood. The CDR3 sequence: CASSFGIVETQYF. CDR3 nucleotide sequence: TGTGCCAGCAGCTTCGGAATAGTTGAGACCCAGTACTTC.